These 25 T cell receptor beta chains were sequenced from one sample in a study of beta chain features in type 1 diabetes. General study points: Among all four CD4+ subsets, Type 1 diabetes patients had TCRB CDR3s that were moderately but significantly shorter.

No antigen is known for these receptors. Isolated RNA was reverse transcribed in full, so expressed TCRB transcripts were sequenced. Using immunoSEQ multiplex PCR, the repertoire was profiled, and TCRdb retains in-frame clones only, with some absent. The repertoire holds roughly 300,000 clones, with 9.3% as singletons. The sequenced sample consisted of central memory CD4+ T cells from blood. These TCRs come from a man between 25 and 39 years old with type 1 diabetes.

This clone was found a few times. The rearrangement links TRBV5-1 to TRBJ2-3, with D maybe TRBD1 (5 bases). With 5 bases removed from V and 4 bases from J, the gap between germline ends came to 14 bases. Germline loops: CDR1 SGHRS, CDR2 YFSETQ. The CDR3 runs 14 residues. This chain's CDR3 is CASRLAGLSDTQYF. DNA for the CDR3: TGCGCCAGCAGACTGGCAGGGTTATCAGATACGCAGTATTTT.

The genes are TRBV5-4 and TRBJ2-1; D may correspond to TRBD1 or TRBD2 (5 bases each). Per germline, CDR1 SGHNT and CDR2 YYREEE (reference sequence). Trimming removed 4 bases at V and 5 bases at J, with 10 bases between. The CDR3 consists of 13 residues. The CDR3 DNA is TGTGCCAGCAGCCCGGGACGGAACAATGAGCAGTTCTTC. This translates into CASSPGRNNEQFF.

The gene calls are TRBV2 and TRBJ2-1; no firm D call. Trimming took 4 bases from V and 1 from J, leaving 17 bases between them. Germline V gene sequence: CDR1 SNHLY, CDR2 FYNNEI. The CDR3 is 17 residues long. CDR3 in amino acids: CASSGSLTKPSYNEQFF. As DNA, the CDR3 is TGTGCCAGCAGTGGGAGCCTTACCAAGCCGTCCTACAATGAGCAGTTCTTC. Complete variable domain (other parts from reference TRBV2 and TRBJ2-1): EPEVTQTPSHQVTQMGQEVILRCVPISNHLYFYWYRQILGQKVEFLVSFYNNEISEKSEIFDDQFSVERPDGSNFTLKIRSTKLEDSAMYFCASSGSLTKPSYNEQFFGPGTRLTVL.

This clone has at least ten counts. This chain uses TRBV30 with TRBJ2-1; no firm D call. This CDR3 is 13 amino acids long. With 3 bases removed from V and 1 base from J, the gap between germline ends came to 7 bases. The germline CDR1 and CDR2 sequences are GTSNPN and SVGIG (reference sequence). This CDR3 is CAWRWGSYNEQFF. The CDR3 DNA reads TGTGCCTGGAGGTGGGGATCCTACAATGAGCAGTTCTTC.

The chain uses TRBV6-5 and TRBJ1-5; no definite D call. Deletions cut 6 bases from V and 4 bases from J, with 13 bases between. Germline V gene data show CDR1 as MNHEY and CDR2 as SVGAGI. This CDR3 has 14 amino acids. The CDR3 sequence: CASSPNTRNQPQHF. CDR3 nucleotides: TGTGCCAGCAGCCCAAATACCAGGAATCAGCCCCAGCATTTT.

This clone was detected many times. The CDR3 loop reads CASSIAGLGYTF. In DNA, the CDR3 is TGTGCCAGTAGTATCGCCGGCCTTGGCTACACCTTC. V gene TRBV19 combines with J gene TRBJ1-2; D call uncertain. The CDR3 consists of 12 residues. Germline CDR1 LNHDA, CDR2 SQIVND (reference sequence). The V gene lost 3 bases and the J gene lost 7 bases, with 9 bases spanning the gap. Together with reference TRBV19 and TRBJ1-2, the CDR3 gives the full variable domain: DGGITQSPKYLFRKEGQNVTLSCEQNLNHDAMYWYRQDPGQGLRLIYYSQIVNDFQKGDIAEGYSVSREKKESFPLTVTSAQKNPTAFYLCASSIAGLGYTFGSGTRLTVV.

This clone has more than one count but fewer than ten. The V and J genes are TRBV14 and TRBJ2-7; D unclear. Per the germline V gene, CDR1 is SGHDN and CDR2 is FVKESK. V gave up 1 base and J gave up 2 bases, with 12 bases separating them. The CDR3 has 15 amino acids. Written as DNA, the CDR3 is TGTGCCAGCAGCCAAGCGCTGGGCGGAACCTACGAGCAGTACTTC. It specifies CASSQALGGTYEQYF.

This clone has more than one count but fewer than ten. The chain has TRBV7-8 and TRBJ1-1; 8 bases align to TRBD1. This CDR3 contains 15 residues. V dropped 3 bases and J dropped 4; count of bases not matched to a gene: 7. Germline V lookup: CDR1 SGHVS, CDR2 FQNEAQ. The CDR3 DNA sequence: TGTGCCAGCAGCTTTCGACAGGGGCGTTTCACTGAAGCTTTCTTT. Translating it yields CASSFRQGRFTEAFF.

This clone was seen more than once but under ten times. The chain uses TRBV28 and TRBJ2-5; 10 nucleotides align to TRBD2. The CDR3 is made up of 16 amino acids. The V gene end was trimmed by 5 bases and the J gene end by 5 bases; junction bases not matched to a gene: 11. Germline loops: CDR1 MDHEN, CDR2 SYDVKM. CDR3 residues: CASSLKIAGGWETQYF. In DNA form, the CDR3 reads TGTGCCAGCAGTCTCAAAATAGCGGGGGGTTGGGAGACCCAGTACTTC.

The V and J genes are TRBV11-2 and TRBJ2-1; D not resolved. The CDR3 is 17 residues long. The V gene lost 0 bases and the J gene lost 0 bases, with 12 bases spanning the gap. Germline values: CDR1 SGHAT, CDR2 FQNNGV. CDR3 sequence: CASSLELRRSSYNEQFF. The CDR3 coding sequence is TGTGCCAGCAGCTTAGAATTGCGGCGGAGCTCCTACAATGAGCAGTTCTTC.

Turning to this clone: At the DNA level, this CDR3 is encoded by other sequences in the same sample as well. The gene calls are TRBV7-2 and TRBJ2-7, with a tentative D call TRBD2 (7 bases). CDR1 is SGHTA, CDR2 FQGNSA, per germline. CDR3 length equals 14 residues. Trimming removed 0 bases at V and 2 bases at J, with 8 bases between. The CDR3 spells CASSLAGGPYEQYF. The CDR3 nucleotides read TGTGCCAGCAGCTTAGCGGGGGGGCCCTACGAGCAGTACTTC.

This clone has only a few counts. This sample also contains other DNA sequences that code for the same CDR3. This sequence joins TRBV29-1 and TRBJ1-1; tentatively, D is TRBD1 (5 bases). This CDR3 contains 11 residues. Germline V lookup: CDR1 SQVTM, CDR2 ANQGSEA. The V and J ends lost 6 bases and 5 bases respectively, with 10 bases between them. DNA of the CDR3: TGCAGCGTAGGGCGGGGGACTGAAGCTTTCTTT. This codes for CSVGRGTEAFF.

This clone occurred a few times. This chain's CDR3 is CASSPETAQETQYF. CDR3 in DNA: TGTGCCAGCTCACCAGAGACAGCCCAAGAGACCCAGTACTTC. This chain links TRBV18 with TRBJ2-5; D is perhaps TRBD1 (5 bases). Trimming cost V 2 bases and J 1 base, with 8 bases left between them. The CDR3 length is 14 residues. The germline gives CDR1 KGHSH, CDR2 LQKENI.

This clone was seen a few times. This chain links TRBV5-5 with TRBJ2-7, with D maybe TRBD1 (5 bases). The V and J ends lost 0 bases and 0 bases respectively, with 10 bases between them. The germline gives CDR1 SGHKS, CDR2 YYEKEE (reference sequence). The CDR3 covers 15 residues. CDR3 nucleotides: TGTGCCAGCAGCTTGGTCGGACATTCCTCCTACGAGCAGTACTTC. It codes for CASSLVGHSSYEQYF.

This clone appeared a few times. The V and J genes are TRBV7-2 and TRBJ1-6; the match to TRBD1 covers 9 bases. The CDR3 contains 12 residues. Germline CDR1 is SGHTA and CDR2 is FQGNSA. The ends lost 3 bases at V and 13 bases at J; junction bases unmatched: 1. CDR3 region: CASSLGTGPLHF. The CDR3 coding sequence is TGTGCCAGCAGCTTGGGGACAGGGCCCCTCCACTTT.

This clone was observed at least ten times. The chain is built from TRBV5-4 and TRBJ2-4; 7 bases fit TRBD2. Germline V gene sequence: CDR1 SGHNT, CDR2 YYREEE (reference sequence). The V segment lost 4 bases and the J segment 3 bases; nucleotides outside the gene matches: 7. There are 15 residues in the CDR3. CDR3 in DNA: TGTGCCAGCAGCCCTGGTGGGGGGGGCAAAAACATTCAGTACTTC. Protein sequence: CASSPGGGGKNIQYF.

The V call is TRBV5-1, the J call TRBJ2-1; 9 positions agree with TRBD2. Looked up from germline, CDR1 is SGHRS and CDR2 is YFSETQ. The V gene end was trimmed by 4 bases and the J gene end by 6 bases; junction bases not matched to a gene: 11. This CDR3 is built from 16 residues. CDR3 region: CASSPSLAGTRNEQFF. As DNA, the CDR3 is TGCGCCAGCAGCCCTTCTCTAGCGGGGACCCGCAATGAGCAGTTCTTC.

In its sample, this clone was seen a few times. The chain uses TRBV6-6 and TRBJ2-2; D is undetermined. Trimming left V 0 bases short and J 8 bases short, with 10 bases between. The germline CDR1 and CDR2 sequences are MNHNY and SVGAGI (reference sequence). The CDR3 is 14 residues long. CDR3 in amino acids: CASSYSRAGGELFF. The CDR3 nucleotides are TGTGCCAGCAGTTACTCTAGGGCAGGAGGGGAGCTGTTTTTT.

This clone was recorded a few times. The sample carries other DNA sequences with the same CDR3. The chain employs TRBV11-2 and TRBJ2-5; possibly TRBD1 for D (6 bases). Germline V gene sequence: CDR1 SGHAT, CDR2 FQNNGV. V was clipped by 2 bases and J by 2 bases, with 12 bases between them. CDR3 size: 15 residues. CDR3 sequence (DNA): TGTGCCAGCAGCTTAAGCAGGGGCGGTCAAGAGACCCAGTACTTC. This gives the protein CASSLSRGGQETQYF.

This CDR3 reads CASSLKGNTQYF. For the CDR3, the DNA is TGTGCCAGCAGCTTAAAGGGGAATACGCAGTATTTT. The chain couples TRBV7-2 to TRBJ2-3, with D possibly being TRBD1 (5 bases). CDR1 and CDR2 (germline): SGHTA, FQGNSA. Trimming cost V 2 bases and J 7 bases, with 7 bases left between them. The CDR3 sequence is 12 residues long.

This clone appeared a few times. The chain combines TRBV7-9 with TRBJ2-5; 7 bases match TRBD2. The CDR3 is 15 residues long. CDR1 and CDR2 from the germline V gene are SEHNR and FQNEAQ (reference sequence). Germline trimming cut 1 base from V and 5 bases from J; bases unmatched to any gene: 7. The CDR3, as DNA: TGTGCCAGCAGCTTAGATACGGGGGGAACGGAGACCCAGTACTTC. Residues: CASSLDTGGTETQYF.

The gene calls are TRBV29-1 and TRBJ2-7; 8 bases fit TRBD1. V gave up 5 bases and J gave up 2 bases; unmatched junction bases: 11. The CDR3 has 15 residues. Germline V gives CDR1 SQVTM, CDR2 ANQGSEA. CDR3 sequence (DNA): TGCAGCGTTTCTAAAGGGGCAGGGGGCCCCTACGAGCAGTACTTC. It specifies CSVSKGAGGPYEQYF.

This clone occurred a few times. The rearrangement joins TRBV7-8 to TRBJ2-5; 8 bases are a match to TRBD2. The CDR3 spans 14 residues. J gave up 4 bases and V 5 bases, and 6 bases lay outside the gene matches. Germline loops: CDR1 SGHVS, CDR2 FQNEAQ. Here the CDR3 DNA reads TGTGCCAGCAGCAACGGGGGGGTGAGAGAGACCCAGTACTTC. This gives the protein CASSNGGVRETQYF.

This clone showed up just a few times. A read error may account for a junction end that differs from germline. This chain joins TRBV7-9 and TRBJ2-7; tentative D call: TRBD2 (6 bases). Per germline, CDR1 SEHNR and CDR2 FQNEAQ (reference sequence). The CDR3 is made up of 14 amino acids. CDR3 nucleotides: TGTGCCAGCAGCTTAGTGGCAGGTTCTCCTAGGAGGGACTTC. Its protein is CASSLVAGSPRRDF.

The chain has TRBV7-2 and TRBJ2-5; 8 bases align to TRBD2. Germline V gene data show CDR1 as SGHTA and CDR2 as FQGNSA. There are 13 residues in the CDR3. After removal of 6 bases from V and 5 bases from J, the junction contained 5 bases not matched to a gene. In DNA, the CDR3 is TGTGCCAGCAGAAATAGCGGGGTTGAGACCCAGTACTTC. It yields the protein CASRNSGVETQYF.